This T cell receptor beta chain was identified in a study of T cells after yellow fever vaccination. Study summary: Each low-cell-number fraction was prepared by means of SMART-Seq v4 Ultra Low Input. Findings of the study overall: Few clonotypes appeared in both CD4 and CD8 compartments. Post-booster reappearance was seen for most primary-vaccination clones (just under 97% CD4, 75% to 90% CD8).

With respect to this clonotype: Its antigen is still unknown.

TCRdb reprocessed the 5' RACE reads with MiXCR, giving one entry per CDR3 protein. This table has under 550,000 distinct CDR3 sequences, just over 20% appearing once. Trimming stripped 5 bases from V and 4 bases from J, with 17 bases between. The CDR3 is made up of 15 amino acids. The chain links TRBV12-3 or TRBV12-4 to TRBJ1-2, with a weak D call TRBD1 (6 bases). The sequence derives from a man aged 18 to 35 who received the YFV17D yellow fever vaccine. The sequences come from PBMCs, collected roughly 20 days after the first yellow fever vaccination. CDR3 sequence: CASSLGQPGRYGYTF. In nucleotides, the CDR3 is TGTGCCAGCAGTCTAGGACAGCCGGGCCGCTATGGCTACACCTTC.